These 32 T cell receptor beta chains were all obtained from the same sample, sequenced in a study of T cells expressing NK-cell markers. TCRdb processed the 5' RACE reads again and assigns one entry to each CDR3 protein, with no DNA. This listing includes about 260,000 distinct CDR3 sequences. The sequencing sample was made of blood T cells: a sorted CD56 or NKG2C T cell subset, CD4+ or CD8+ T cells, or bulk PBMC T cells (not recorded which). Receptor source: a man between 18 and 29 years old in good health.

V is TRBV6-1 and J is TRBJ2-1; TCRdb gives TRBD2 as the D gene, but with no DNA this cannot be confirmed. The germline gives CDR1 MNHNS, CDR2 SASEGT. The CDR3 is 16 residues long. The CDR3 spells CASSRNSGAFENEQFF.

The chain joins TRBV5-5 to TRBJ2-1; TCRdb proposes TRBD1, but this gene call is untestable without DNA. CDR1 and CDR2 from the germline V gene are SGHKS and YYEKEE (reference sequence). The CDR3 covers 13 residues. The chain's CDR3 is CASSHDRGYEQFF.

CDR3: CATSDSLAGMYNEQFF. This chain links TRBV24-1 with TRBJ2-1; TCRdb names TRBD2, which stays unverified in the absence of DNA. The CDR3 runs 16 residues. Germline V gene lookup returns CDR1 KGHDR and CDR2 SFDVKD.

The CDR3 loop is CASSLAGGLRETQYF. The chain couples TRBV7-2 to TRBJ2-5; TCRdb outputs TRBD2, but without DNA this stays unchecked. This CDR3 has 15 residues. Germline V CDR1 and CDR2: SGHTA, FQGNSA.

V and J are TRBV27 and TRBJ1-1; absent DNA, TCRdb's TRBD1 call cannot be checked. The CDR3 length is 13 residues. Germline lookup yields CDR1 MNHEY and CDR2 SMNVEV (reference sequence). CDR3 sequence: CASSYKGQGAAFF.

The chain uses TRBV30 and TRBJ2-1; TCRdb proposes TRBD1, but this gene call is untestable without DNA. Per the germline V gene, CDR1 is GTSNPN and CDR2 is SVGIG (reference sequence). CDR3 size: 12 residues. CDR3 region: CAWSADRVEQFF.

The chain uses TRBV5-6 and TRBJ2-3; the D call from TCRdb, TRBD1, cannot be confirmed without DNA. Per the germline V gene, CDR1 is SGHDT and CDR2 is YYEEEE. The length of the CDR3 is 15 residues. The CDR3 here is CASSLAGELTDTQYF. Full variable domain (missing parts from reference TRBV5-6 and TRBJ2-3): DAGVTQSPTHLIKTRGQQVTLRCSPKSGHDTVSWYQQALGQGPQFIFQYYEEEERQRGNFPDRFSGHQFPNYSSELNVNALLLGDSALYLCASSLAGELTDTQYFGPGTRLTVL.

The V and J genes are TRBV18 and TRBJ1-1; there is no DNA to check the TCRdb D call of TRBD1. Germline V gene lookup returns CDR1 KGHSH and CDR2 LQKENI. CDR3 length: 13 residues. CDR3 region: CASSPLAGTEAFF.

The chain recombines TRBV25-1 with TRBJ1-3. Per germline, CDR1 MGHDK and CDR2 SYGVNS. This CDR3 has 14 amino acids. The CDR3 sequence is CASQDRTTGNTIYF.

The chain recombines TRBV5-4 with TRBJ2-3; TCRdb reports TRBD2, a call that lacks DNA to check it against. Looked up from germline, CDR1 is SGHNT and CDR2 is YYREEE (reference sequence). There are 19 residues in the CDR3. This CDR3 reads CASSLASSGNRAGTDTQYF. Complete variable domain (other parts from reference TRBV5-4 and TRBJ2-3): ETGVTQSPTHLIKTRGQQVTLRCSSQSGHNTVSWYQQALGQGPQFIFQYYREEENGRGNFPPRFSGLQFPNYSSELNVNALELDDSALYLCASSLASSGNRAGTDTQYFGPGTRLTVL.

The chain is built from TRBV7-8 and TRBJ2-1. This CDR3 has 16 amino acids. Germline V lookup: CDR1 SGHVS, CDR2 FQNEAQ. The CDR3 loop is CASSLAASGSYNEQFF.

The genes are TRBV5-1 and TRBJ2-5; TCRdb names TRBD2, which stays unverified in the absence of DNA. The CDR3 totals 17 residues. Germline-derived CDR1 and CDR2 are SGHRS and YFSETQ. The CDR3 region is CASSLVLASGGQETQYF.

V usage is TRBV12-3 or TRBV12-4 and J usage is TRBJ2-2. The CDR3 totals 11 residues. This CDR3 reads CASSQQGELFF.

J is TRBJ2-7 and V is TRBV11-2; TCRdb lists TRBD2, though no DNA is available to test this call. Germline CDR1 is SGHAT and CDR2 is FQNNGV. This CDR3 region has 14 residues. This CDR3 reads CASTPGTMNYEQYF.

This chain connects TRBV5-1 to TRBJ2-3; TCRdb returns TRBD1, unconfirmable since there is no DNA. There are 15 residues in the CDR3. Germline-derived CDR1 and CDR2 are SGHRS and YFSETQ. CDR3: CASTLGDLYTDTQYF. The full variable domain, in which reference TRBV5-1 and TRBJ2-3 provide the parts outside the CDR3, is KAGVTQTPRYLIKTRGQQVTLSCSPISGHRSVSWYQQTPGQGLQFLFEYFSETQRNKGNFPGRFSGRQFSNSRSEMNVSTLELGDSALYLCASTLGDLYTDTQYFGPGTRLTVL.

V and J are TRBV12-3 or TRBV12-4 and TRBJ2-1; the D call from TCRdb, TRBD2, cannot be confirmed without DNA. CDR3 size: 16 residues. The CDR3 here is CASSGSGRSRLSEQFF.

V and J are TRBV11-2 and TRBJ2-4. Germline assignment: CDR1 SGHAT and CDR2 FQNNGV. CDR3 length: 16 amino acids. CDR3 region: CASSLVHGRSRNIQYF.

The CDR3 is CASSFRRGGLNEQFF. The chain is built from TRBV5-4 and TRBJ2-1; the D call of TRBD1 rests on TCRdb alone, since no DNA is present to check it. CDR1 is SGHNT, CDR2 YYREEE, per germline (reference sequence). The CDR3 has 15 amino acids.

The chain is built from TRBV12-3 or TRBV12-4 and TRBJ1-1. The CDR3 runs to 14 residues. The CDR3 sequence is CASSLSRERTEAFF.

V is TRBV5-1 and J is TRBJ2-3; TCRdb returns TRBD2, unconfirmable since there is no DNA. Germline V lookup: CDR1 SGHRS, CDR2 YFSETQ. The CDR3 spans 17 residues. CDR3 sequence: CASSWTTSGGGTDTQYF.

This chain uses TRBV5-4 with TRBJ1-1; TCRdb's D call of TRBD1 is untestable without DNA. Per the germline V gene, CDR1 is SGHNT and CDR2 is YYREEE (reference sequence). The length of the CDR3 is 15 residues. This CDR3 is CASSPLQGKSTEAFF.

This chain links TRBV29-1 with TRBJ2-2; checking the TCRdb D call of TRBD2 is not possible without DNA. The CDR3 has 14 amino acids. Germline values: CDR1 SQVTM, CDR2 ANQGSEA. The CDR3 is CSVRSGRGTGELFF.

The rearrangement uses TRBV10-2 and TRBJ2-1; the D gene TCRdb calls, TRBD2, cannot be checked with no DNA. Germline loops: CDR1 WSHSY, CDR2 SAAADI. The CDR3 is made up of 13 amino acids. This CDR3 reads CASKTSEGHEQFF.

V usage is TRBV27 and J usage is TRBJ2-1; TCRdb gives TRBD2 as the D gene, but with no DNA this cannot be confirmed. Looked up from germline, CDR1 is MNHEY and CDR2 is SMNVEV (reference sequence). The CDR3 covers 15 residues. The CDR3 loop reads CASSSSGLANNEQFF.

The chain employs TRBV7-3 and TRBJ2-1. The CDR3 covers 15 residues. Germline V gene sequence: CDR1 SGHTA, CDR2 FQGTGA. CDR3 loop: CASSPTGTTYNEQFF.

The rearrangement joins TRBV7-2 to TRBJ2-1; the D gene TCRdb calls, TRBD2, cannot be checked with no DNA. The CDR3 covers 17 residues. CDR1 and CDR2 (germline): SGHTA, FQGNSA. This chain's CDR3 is CASSLVLAGGPRNEQFF. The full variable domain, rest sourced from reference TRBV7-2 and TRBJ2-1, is GAGVSQSPSNKVTEKGKDVELRCDPISGHTALYWYRQSLGQGLEFLIYFQGNSAPDKSGLPSDRFSAERTGGSVSTLTIQRTQQEDSAVYLCASSLVLAGGPRNEQFFGPGTRLTVL.

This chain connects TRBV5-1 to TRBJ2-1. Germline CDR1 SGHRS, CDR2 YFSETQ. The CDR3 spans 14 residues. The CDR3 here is CASSVDTVTNEQFF.

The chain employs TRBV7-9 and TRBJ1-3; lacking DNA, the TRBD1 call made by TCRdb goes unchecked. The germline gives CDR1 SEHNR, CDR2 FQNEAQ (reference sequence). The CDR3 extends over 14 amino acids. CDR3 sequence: CASSQGTGGNTIYF.

CDR3 sequence reads: CASSFSGGLEETQYF. V usage is TRBV7-9 and J usage is TRBJ2-5; lacking DNA, the TRBD1 call made by TCRdb goes unchecked. The CDR3 sequence is 15 residues long. The germline V gene has CDR1 SEHNR and CDR2 FQNEAQ (reference sequence).

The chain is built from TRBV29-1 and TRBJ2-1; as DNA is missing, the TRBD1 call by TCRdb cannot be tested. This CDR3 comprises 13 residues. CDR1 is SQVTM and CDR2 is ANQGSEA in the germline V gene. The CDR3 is CSGTVGSYNEQFF.

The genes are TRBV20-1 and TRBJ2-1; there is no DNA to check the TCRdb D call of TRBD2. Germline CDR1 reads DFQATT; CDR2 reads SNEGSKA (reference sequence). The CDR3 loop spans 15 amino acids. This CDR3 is CSARALAEIQYEQFF.

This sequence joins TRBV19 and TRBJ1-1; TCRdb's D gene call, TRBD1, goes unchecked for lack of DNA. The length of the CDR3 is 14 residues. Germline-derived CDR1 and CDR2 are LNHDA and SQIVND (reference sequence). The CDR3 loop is CASSIWDRGTEAFF. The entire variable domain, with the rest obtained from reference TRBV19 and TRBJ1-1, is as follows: DGGITQSPKYLFRKEGQNVTLSCEQNLNHDAMYWYRQDPGQGLRLIYYSQIVNDFQKGDIAEGYSVSREKKESFPLTVTSAQKNPTAFYLCASSIWDRGTEAFFGQGTRLTVV.